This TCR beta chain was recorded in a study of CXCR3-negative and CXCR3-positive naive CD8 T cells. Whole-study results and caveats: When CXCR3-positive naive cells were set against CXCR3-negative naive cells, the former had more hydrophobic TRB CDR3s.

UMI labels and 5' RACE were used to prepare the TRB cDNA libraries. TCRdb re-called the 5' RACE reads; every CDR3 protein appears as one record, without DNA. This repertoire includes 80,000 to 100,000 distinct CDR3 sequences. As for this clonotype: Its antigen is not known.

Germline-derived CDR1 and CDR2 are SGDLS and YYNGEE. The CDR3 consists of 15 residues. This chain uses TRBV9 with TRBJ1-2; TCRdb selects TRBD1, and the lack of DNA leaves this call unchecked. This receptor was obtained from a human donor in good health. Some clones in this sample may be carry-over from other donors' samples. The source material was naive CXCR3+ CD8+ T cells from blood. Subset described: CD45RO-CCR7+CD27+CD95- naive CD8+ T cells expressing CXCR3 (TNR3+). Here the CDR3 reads CASSAPGTGGYGYTF.